This T cell receptor beta chain comes out of a study of CD8+ T cells in alopecia areata. This clone was counted between two and nine times. The antigen remains unidentified. Extracted RNA was reverse transcribed into cDNA, the sequencing template. Profiling relied on immunoSEQ multiplex PCR, and the TCRdb table lists in-frame clones only, not all of them. The data show around 100,000 clones, with around 47% seen just once and 15% to 20% held by the top ten. Overall study results and limits: The study found tofacitinib significantly decreased scalp clonality and expanded CD8+ clones among the top 100. Patients showed less clear TCR sequence sharing than mice, possibly partly because of HLA diversity.

Trimming cost V 2 bases and J 5 bases, with 9 bases left between them. The CDR3 is 13 amino acids. The germline V gene has CDR1 SEHNR and CDR2 FQNEAQ (reference sequence). Documented treatment: oral pan-JAK inhibitor, 5-10 mg twice daily. Obtained from alopecia areata patients were lesional scalp punch biopsies along with peripheral blood. The genes are TRBV7-9 and TRBJ2-5; D gene unclear. The specimen comprised CD8+ T cells sorted from blood, sampled at week 24, from a patient treated with tofacitinib. This sequence was found in a human donor with alopecia areata. The CDR3 sequence: CASSLILAETQYF. Written as DNA, the CDR3 is TGTGCCAGCAGCTTAATCCTGGCGGAGACCCAGTACTTC.